The 8 T cell receptor beta chains given below trace back to one sample, sequenced in a study of cytomegalovirus exposure and HLA in healthy donors. The PCR contained 60 Vbeta and 13 Jbeta primers. The method was immunoSEQ multiplex PCR; TCRdb's version includes in-frame clones alone and lacks a portion of them. The sample holds approximately 110,000 clones; over 60% are singletons and the top ten take roughly 4.9%. Sequencing was performed on PBMCs. Source of these receptors: a female donor in good health and CMV-seropositive.

Written as DNA, the CDR3 is TGTGCCAGCGAGGGACAGGGGAACGAGCAGTACTTC. Amino acids: CASEGQGNEQYF. The rearrangement joins TRBV27 to TRBJ2-7; 10 bases fit TRBD1. CDR3 length equals 12 residues. The germline V gene has CDR1 MNHEY and CDR2 SMNVEV (reference sequence). V lost 8 bases and J lost 5; bases outside the gene matches: 3.

The chain employs TRBV6-6 and TRBJ2-7, with D possibly matching TRBD2 (6 bases). This CDR3 has 12 amino acids. The germline V gene has CDR1 MNHNY and CDR2 SVGAGI (reference sequence). The V and J ends lost 5 bases and 3 bases respectively, with 8 bases between them. The chain's CDR3 is CASSGLIYEQYF. Here the CDR3 DNA reads TGTGCCAGCAGTGGACTAATCTACGAGCAGTACTTC.

The chain uses TRBV2 and TRBJ1-6; 8 nucleotides match TRBD1. The CDR3 covers 13 residues. The V gene end was trimmed by 5 bases and the J gene end by 8 bases; junction bases not matched to a gene: 2. Germline V gives CDR1 SNHLY, CDR2 FYNNEI. The CDR3 DNA is TGTGCCAGCAGTTCGACAGGGGATTCACCCCTCCACTTT. It yields the protein CASSSTGDSPLHF.

This chain links TRBV9 with TRBJ2-7, with 8 bases identical to TRBD1. The CDR3 contains 15 residues. V dropped 0 bases and J dropped 5; count of bases not matched to a gene: 7. Germline assignment: CDR1 SGDLS and CDR2 YYNGEE. The CDR3 is CASSVATGGNNEQYF. The CDR3 DNA reads TGTGCCAGCAGCGTAGCTACAGGGGGTAACAACGAGCAGTACTTC.

The V call is TRBV2, the J call TRBJ2-1, with a weak D call TRBD1 (7 bases). Germline V gene data show CDR1 as SNHLY and CDR2 as FYNNEI. V dropped 3 bases and J dropped 2 bases, with 11 bases sitting between them. The CDR3 is 15 residues long. CDR3 sequence reads: CASSEQGGTYNEQFF. In nucleotides, the CDR3 is TGTGCCAGCAGTGAGCAGGGGGGTACCTACAATGAGCAGTTCTTC. Together with reference TRBV2 and TRBJ2-1, the CDR3 gives the full variable domain: EPEVTQTPSHQVTQMGQEVILRCVPISNHLYFYWYRQILGQKVEFLVSFYNNEISEKSEIFDDQFSVERPDGSNFTLKIRSTKLEDSAMYFCASSEQGGTYNEQFFGPGTRLTVL.

The chain joins TRBV29-1 to TRBJ2-1; 9 nucleotides agree with TRBD2. CDR1 is SQVTM and CDR2 is ANQGSEA in the germline V gene. J lost 8 bases, V lost 4 bases, and 9 bases had no gene match. The CDR3 is 14 residues long. CDR3 nucleotide sequence: TGCAGCGTTGGACAAGCGGGAGGTGTCGATGAGCAGTTCTTC. Its translation: CSVGQAGGVDEQFF.

V and J are TRBV29-1 and TRBJ1-5; the D is unclear. V dropped 8 bases and J dropped 2 bases, with 13 bases sitting between them. This CDR3 contains 13 residues. CDR1 is SQVTM, CDR2 ANQGSEA, per germline. The CDR3 DNA follows: TGCAGCCACGATGAGGGTGGCAATCAGCCCCAGCATTTT. Protein: CSHDEGGNQPQHF.

The V and J genes are TRBV6-5 and TRBJ1-5; D unresolved. Germline lookup yields CDR1 MNHEY and CDR2 SVGAGI. The CDR3 covers 14 residues. V lost 2 bases and J 7 bases, leaving 12 bases between the germline ends. The CDR3 region is CASSYGPGPQPQHF. The CDR3, as DNA: TGTGCCAGCAGTTACGGGCCAGGCCCCCAGCCCCAGCATTTT.